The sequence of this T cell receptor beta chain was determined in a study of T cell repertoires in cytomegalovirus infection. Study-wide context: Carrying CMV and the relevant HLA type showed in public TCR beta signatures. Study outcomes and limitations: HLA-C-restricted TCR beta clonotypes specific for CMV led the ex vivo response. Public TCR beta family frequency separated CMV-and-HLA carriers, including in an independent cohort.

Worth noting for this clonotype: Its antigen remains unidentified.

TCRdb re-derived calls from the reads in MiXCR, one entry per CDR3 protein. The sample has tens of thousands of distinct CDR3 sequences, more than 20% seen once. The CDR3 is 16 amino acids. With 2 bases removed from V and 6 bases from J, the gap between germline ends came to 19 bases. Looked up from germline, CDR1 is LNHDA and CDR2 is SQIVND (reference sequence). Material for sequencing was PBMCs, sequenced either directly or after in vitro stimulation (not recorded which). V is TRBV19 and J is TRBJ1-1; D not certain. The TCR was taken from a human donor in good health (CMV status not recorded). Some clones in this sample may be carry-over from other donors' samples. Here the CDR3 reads CASSILHTGVLAEAFF. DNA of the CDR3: TGTGCCAGTAGTATATTGCACACTGGGGTTTTAGCTGAAGCTTTCTTT.